The clone carrying this T cell receptor beta chain appeared a few times. Its matching antigen is unknown. The data are from a study of identical twins. Broader study findings: For out-of-frame beta sequences, excess twin sharing was weaker.

Everyone who gave samples was a healthy Caucasian. Per germline, CDR1 MNHEY and CDR2 SMNVEV (reference sequence). V was pared by 5 bases and J by 4 bases, with 15 bases between. The CDR3 is 14 amino acids. TCRdb ran MiXCR on the 5' RACE reads and lists one entry per CDR3 protein. The table records 1.5 million to 2 million distinct CDR3 sequences, about 31% of them present only once. This chain connects TRBV27 to TRBJ2-7; D is uncertain. This TCR came from a newborn girl in good health. The sample consisted of cord blood. The CDR3 sequence is CASSRLDRLYEQYF. CDR3 coding DNA: TGTGCCAGCAGTCGCCTCGACCGACTTTACGAGCAGTACTTC.